Each of the 29 T cell receptor beta chains below was sequenced from the same sample in a study of T cell responses to AZD1222 COVID-19 vaccine. Generated by immunoSEQ multiplex PCR, the TCRdb table keeps only in-frame clones and is missing some. Of some 150,000 clones listed, around 89% are singletons. The material was peripheral blood, obtained 28 days after the second AZD1222 dose. The receptor source for this set is an adult who received the AZD1222 COVID-19 vaccine.

This clone showed up just once. The J gene is TRBJ1-1, the V gene TRBV11-2; D ambiguous. The CDR3 loop spans 16 amino acids. CDR1 is SGHAT, CDR2 FQNNGV, per germline. Trimming removed 1 base from V and 0 bases from J, with 12 bases in between. The CDR3 DNA follows: TGTGCCAGCAGCTTAGTGCCCGGAGCTATGAACACTGAAGCTTTCTTT. Its protein is CASSLVPGAMNTEAFF.

V gene TRBV6-5 combines with J gene TRBJ1-2; D remains unclear. Germline loops: CDR1 MNHEY, CDR2 SVGAGI. The CDR3 extends over 12 amino acids. Deletions cut 4 bases from V and 7 bases from J, with 10 bases between. The CDR3 coding sequence is TGTGCCAGCAGTTGGACTGCGGGTGGCTACACCTTC. Protein: CASSWTAGGYTF.

The chain recombines TRBV5-4 with TRBJ2-5; D ambiguous. CDR1 is SGHNT and CDR2 is YYREEE in the germline V gene (reference sequence). The CDR3 runs 15 residues. The V end lost 5 bases, the J end lost 1 base, and 15 bases lay between the germline ends. CDR3 sequence reads: CASSPTTPTQETQYF. CDR3 coding DNA: TGTGCCAGCAGTCCTACGACCCCAACCCAAGAGACCCAGTACTTC.

The sample holds one count of this clone. The chain has TRBV19 and TRBJ1-6, with D unclear. V was cut by 2 bases and J by 6 bases, with 11 bases left in between. The germline V gene has CDR1 LNHDA and CDR2 SQIVND (reference sequence). The CDR3 contains 15 residues. The CDR3 region is CASSITPESNSPLHF. In DNA form, the CDR3 reads TGTGCCAGTAGTATAACGCCAGAGAGTAATTCACCCCTCCACTTT.

This clone appeared a few times. The chain employs TRBV10-3 and TRBJ2-3; D remains unclear. Between the trimmed V and J ends, which lost 7 bases and 6 bases, there was a span of 23 bases. The CDR3 consists of 16 residues. Looked up from germline, CDR1 is ENHRY and CDR2 is SYGVKD. In nucleotides, the CDR3 is TGTGCCATCAAAGAAGGGCTTTCCCCTGCCCGGGATACGCAGTATTTT. Its protein product is CAIKEGLSPARDTQYF.

The rearrangement joins TRBV4-2 to TRBJ1-1; D not resolved. Germline CDR1 LGHNA, CDR2 YNFKEQ. The CDR3 runs to 14 residues. Deletions cut 4 bases from V and 5 bases from J, with 14 bases between. The DNA of the CDR3 is TGTGCCAGCAGCCTTCAGGTGGGAGGGACTGAAGCTTTCTTT. Translation: CASSLQVGGTEAFF.

The chain uses TRBV30 and TRBJ1-2, with D unresolved. The CDR3 totals 11 residues. Germline V gene data show CDR1 as GTSNPN and CDR2 as SVGIG (reference sequence). With 0 bases removed from V and 8 bases from J, the gap between germline ends came to 7 bases. This CDR3 reads CAWSVEGGYTF. CDR3 DNA: TGTGCCTGGAGTGTCGAGGGCGGCTACACCTTC.

V and J are TRBV5-1 and TRBJ1-1; D gene ambiguous. The germline V gene encodes CDR1 SGHRS and CDR2 YFSETQ. CDR3 length: 14 residues. The V and J ends lost 0 bases and 10 bases respectively, with 16 bases between them. The CDR3 region has the DNA TGCGCCAGCAGCTTGGTCGACCGGAACCAGGCAGCTTTCTTT. Its translation: CASSLVDRNQAAFF.

V gene TRBV4-2 combines with J gene TRBJ1-4; no clear D gene. The CDR3 is made up of 11 amino acids. Between the trimmed V and J ends, which lost 1 base and 10 bases, there was a span of 4 bases. CDR1 LGHNA and CDR2 YNFKEQ come from the germline V gene. The CDR3 protein is CASSQGGKLFF. CDR3 nucleotides: TGTGCCAGCAGCCAAGGTGGAAAACTGTTTTTT.

Details on this clone: One junction end does not reproduce the germline sequence, and a read error may be involved. V and J are TRBV7-2 and TRBJ2-3, with D perhaps assigned TRBD1 or TRBD2 (6 bases each). This CDR3 has 13 amino acids. Germline V gives CDR1 SGHTA, CDR2 FQGNSA. CDR3 sequence: CASSLGGGQREFF. The CDR3 DNA reads TGTGCCAGCAGCTTAGGAGGGGGGCAGCGAGAATTCTTT.

The chain has TRBV27 and TRBJ1-2; 8 bases are a match to TRBD1. Germline values: CDR1 MNHEY, CDR2 SMNVEV (reference sequence). The V and J ends lost 6 bases and 5 bases, in that order; junction bases with no gene match: 5. There are 13 residues in the CDR3. The CDR3 region has the DNA TGTGCCAGCAGGGGGACAGGCCCTTATGGCTACACCTTC. Translated, it gives CASRGTGPYGYTF.

CDR3 sequence: CAPVQFVEQYF. The CDR3, as DNA: TGTGCTCCTGTCCAATTCGTCGAGCAGTACTTC. V usage is TRBV6-5 and J usage is TRBJ2-7, with unresolved D. Germline CDR1 and CDR2: MNHEY and SVGAGI. This CDR3 has 11 residues.

The V call is TRBV11-2, the J call TRBJ1-1; no reliable D call. V lost 2 bases and J lost 3, with 4 bases in between. This CDR3 spans 12 amino acids. CDR1 is SGHAT and CDR2 is FQNNGV in the germline V gene. The CDR3 nucleotides are TGTGCCAGCAGCTTACCAGACACTGAAGCTTTCTTT. Protein sequence: CASSLPDTEAFF. The variable domain in full, with the rest retrieved from reference TRBV11-2 and TRBJ1-1, is EAGVAQSPRYKIIEKRQSVAFWCNPISGHATLYWYQQILGQGPKLLIQFQNNGVVDDSQLPKDRFSAERLKGVDSTLKIQPAKLEDSAVYLCASSLPDTEAFFGQGTRLTVV.

The chain has TRBV14 and TRBJ1-5; D not resolved. Trimming took off 1 base at V and 2 bases at J, with 3 bases between the two ends. This CDR3 is built from 13 residues. CDR1 is SGHDN, CDR2 FVKESK, per germline. The CDR3, as DNA: TGTGCCAGCAGCCAAGTGGGCAATCAGCCCCAGCATTTT. This translates into CASSQVGNQPQHF.

The chain combines TRBV5-5 with TRBJ2-3, with D perhaps being TRBD1 or TRBD2 (6 bases each). The germline CDR1 and CDR2 sequences are SGHKS and YYEKEE (reference sequence). This CDR3 is 15 amino acids long. Trimming cost V 4 bases and J 1 base, with 13 bases left between them. This chain's CDR3 is CASSHGGPRTDTQYF. The CDR3 nucleotides are TGTGCCAGCAGCCATGGGGGGCCGCGCACAGATACGCAGTATTTT.

The J gene is TRBJ2-7, the V gene TRBV3-1 (or the pseudogene TRBV3-2); D unclear. Germline V lookup: CDR1 LGHDT, CDR2 YNNKEL (reference sequence). There are 14 residues in the CDR3. Trimming stripped 1 base from V and 1 base from J, with 8 bases between. The chain's CDR3 is CASSQGPASYEQYF. DNA for the CDR3: TGTGCCAGCAGCCAAGGCCCAGCTTCCTACGAGCAGTACTTC.

The CDR3 sequence: CSASGNGEKLFF. Written as DNA, the CDR3 is TGCAGTGCTAGTGGGAATGGCGAAAAACTGTTTTTT. The chain is built from TRBV20-1 and TRBJ1-4; D is ambiguous. The CDR3 extends over 12 amino acids. The germline V gene encodes CDR1 DFQATT and CDR2 SNEGSKA (reference sequence). The V and J ends lost 3 bases and 8 bases respectively, with 10 bases between them.

The V gene is TRBV29-1, the J gene TRBJ2-7, with a weak D call TRBD1 (6 bases). Germline CDR1 and CDR2: SQVTM and ANQGSEA. Trimming pared 5 bases from V and 3 bases from J, leaving 11 bases between. This CDR3 has 12 amino acids. The CDR3 DNA reads TGCAGCGTTATAGGACAGTACTACGAGCAGTACTTC. Amino acids: CSVIGQYYEQYF.

This chain joins TRBV2 and TRBJ1-6; possible D gene TRBD1, 5 bases. There are 14 residues in the CDR3. V was cut by 6 bases and J by 7 bases, with 13 bases left in between. Germline V gene data show CDR1 as SNHLY and CDR2 as FYNNEI. This chain's CDR3 is CASRPGLSNSPLHF. CDR3 nucleotide sequence: TGTGCCAGCAGGCCAGGGTTGTCGAATTCACCCCTCCACTTT.

The chain uses TRBV7-2 and TRBJ1-1; D is unclear. Deletions cut 5 bases from V and 3 bases from J, with 10 bases between. This CDR3 is 13 amino acids long. Germline V gives CDR1 SGHTA, CDR2 FQGNSA. The CDR3 sequence: CASSTSRDTEAFF. The CDR3 DNA sequence: TGTGCCAGCAGCACATCCCGGGACACTGAAGCTTTCTTT. The full variable domain, with the rest looked up from reference TRBV7-2 and TRBJ1-1, is GAGVSQSPSNKVTEKGKDVELRCDPISGHTALYWYRQSLGQGLEFLIYFQGNSAPDKSGLPSDRFSAERTGGSVSTLTIQRTQQEDSAVYLCASSTSRDTEAFFGQGTRLTVV.

The chain uses TRBV19 and TRBJ1-5; D may be TRBD1 (5 bases). In germline, CDR1 is LNHDA, CDR2 SQIVND (reference sequence). V lost 4 bases to trimming and J lost 2 bases, with 15 bases between them. The CDR3 is 16 residues long. CDR3 in amino acids: CASSTTGTRGNQPQHF. The DNA for the CDR3 is TGTGCCAGTAGTACAACCGGGACTAGGGGCAATCAGCCCCAGCATTTT. Variable domain in full (rest from reference TRBV19 and TRBJ1-5): DGGITQSPKYLFRKEGQNVTLSCEQNLNHDAMYWYRQDPGQGLRLIYYSQIVNDFQKGDIAEGYSVSREKKESFPLTVTSAQKNPTAFYLCASSTTGTRGNQPQHFGDGTRLSIL.

V is TRBV6-6 and J is TRBJ1-1; TRBD1 is a possible D gene (5 bases). The V end was cut by 5 bases, the J end by 11 bases, with 18 bases between. The CDR3 length is 13 residues. Germline V gives CDR1 MNHNY, CDR2 SVGAGI (reference sequence). DNA of the CDR3: TGTGCCAGCAGTACACGGGACTCCCGAAGGGCTTTCTTT. It specifies CASSTRDSRRAFF.

V gene TRBV20-1 combines with J gene TRBJ1-3; 8 nucleotides match TRBD1. V lost 3 bases to trimming and J lost 0 bases; unmatched junction nucleotides: 4. CDR1 and CDR2 (germline): DFQATT, SNEGSKA (reference sequence). The CDR3 runs 15 residues. The CDR3 sequence: CSASTGQVSGNTIYF. The CDR3 DNA reads as TGCAGTGCTAGTACGGGACAGGTCTCTGGAAACACCATATATTTT.

The V and J genes are TRBV11-2 and TRBJ1-2, with a possible D match to TRBD1 (6 bases). The CDR3 runs 12 residues. Trimming shortened V by 4 bases and J by 5 bases, and 8 bases separated the two germline ends. The germline V gene encodes CDR1 SGHAT and CDR2 FQNNGV. CDR3 region: CASSSRGYGYTF. The DNA for the CDR3 is TGTGCCAGCAGCTCCAGGGGTTATGGCTACACCTTC. Together with reference TRBV11-2 and TRBJ1-2, the CDR3 gives the full variable domain: EAGVAQSPRYKIIEKRQSVAFWCNPISGHATLYWYQQILGQGPKLLIQFQNNGVVDDSQLPKDRFSAERLKGVDSTLKIQPAKLEDSAVYLCASSSRGYGYTFGSGTRLTVV.

The chain links TRBV6-5 to TRBJ2-4, with D maybe TRBD1 (5 bases). Germline V gene data show CDR1 as MNHEY and CDR2 as SVGAGI. This CDR3 contains 13 residues. V was cut by 8 bases and J by 3 bases, with 11 bases left in between. CDR3 in amino acids: CASHSDSKNIQYF. CDR3 in DNA: TGTGCCAGCCACTCTGACAGCAAAAACATTCAGTACTTC.

The chain recombines TRBV7-9 with TRBJ2-7; the match to TRBD2 covers 7 bases. J gave up 0 bases and V 6 bases, and 5 bases lay outside the gene matches. Looked up from germline, CDR1 is SEHNR and CDR2 is FQNEAQ (reference sequence). The CDR3 consists of 14 residues. CDR3 bases: TGTGCCAGCAGTCTAGCGGAAAGCTCCTACGAGCAGTACTTC. It encodes CASSLAESSYEQYF.

The chain combines TRBV3-1 (or the pseudogene TRBV3-2) with TRBJ1-2, with D possibly being TRBD1 (5 bases). The V gene's germline CDR1 is LGHDT and CDR2 YNNKEL (reference sequence). This CDR3 is 13 amino acids long. Trimming removed 8 bases at V and 5 bases at J, with 15 bases between. In DNA form, the CDR3 reads TGTGCCAGCGCCCACGGGACGGAATATGGCTACACCTTC. Protein product: CASAHGTEYGYTF.

V usage is TRBV5-6 and J usage is TRBJ1-1; D remains ambiguous. Germline values: CDR1 SGHDT, CDR2 YYEEEE. CDR3 length: 17 amino acids. Between the trimmed V and J ends, which lost 3 bases and 5 bases, there was a span of 23 bases. CDR3: CASSWRLPTGSDTEAFF. The CDR3 DNA reads TGTGCCAGCAGCTGGAGGTTACCCACGGGGAGCGATACTGAAGCTTTCTTT.

A single count supports this clone. The rearrangement links TRBV1 to TRBJ1-1. TRBV1 is noted as a pseudogene. The CDR3 spans 15 residues. CDR3 nucleotide sequence: TGCACCAGCAGCCTCTCGGATGGGGAGCGCACTGAAGCTTTCTTT. This codes for CTSSLSDGERTEAFF.